This passage covers 16 T cell receptor beta chains from one sample sequenced in a study of shared clonotypes between healthy human individuals. Repertoires were generated with immunoSEQ multiplex PCR, while TCRdb's copy carries only in-frame clones and drops some. This sample has more than 2 million clones; about 94% occur once, and the top ten carry approximately 1.7%. It was CD45RO-negative cells, positively selected for CCR7, that made up naive CD8 cells, with terminally differentiated effector memory CD45RA+ cells excluded. The specimen was naive CD8+ T cells from PBMCs. The receptors here all came from a man younger than 35 in good health. Some clones in this sample may be carry-over from other donors' samples.

The chain carries TRBV5-1 and TRBJ2-7, with TRBD1 identical over 7 bases. Germline CDR1 SGHRS, CDR2 YFSETQ. This CDR3 region has 14 residues. Unmatched junction bases numbered 3, after V lost 3 bases and J lost 0 bases. CDR3 in DNA: TGCGCCAGCAGCTCGGGACAGATCTCCTACGAGCAGTACTTC. Translating it yields CASSSGQISYEQYF.

The chain is built from TRBV27 and TRBJ2-2; 7 bases align to TRBD2. V lost 5 bases to trimming and J lost 6 bases; unmatched junction nucleotides: 9. CDR1 and CDR2 from the germline V gene are MNHEY and SMNVEV (reference sequence). CDR3 size: 15 residues. This chain's CDR3 is CASSPRGEGSGELFF. CDR3 bases: TGTGCCAGCAGTCCACGGGGGGAGGGCTCCGGGGAGCTGTTTTTT.

CDR3 sequence reads: CASSLVGRDNSYEQYF. CDR3 nucleotides: TGTGCCAGCAGCTTAGTCGGTCGGGACAACTCCTACGAGCAGTACTTC. The chain couples TRBV7-9 to TRBJ2-7, with a possible D match to TRBD1 (6 bases). Trimming pared 1 base from V and 0 bases from J, leaving 13 bases between. CDR1 SEHNR and CDR2 FQNEAQ come from the germline V gene (reference sequence). The CDR3 length is 16 residues.

For the CDR3, the DNA is TGTGCCAGCAGCCAGACGGGGGCCTTGGAGACCCAGTACTTC. It codes for CASSQTGALETQYF. The rearrangement joins TRBV11-2 to TRBJ2-5; D tentatively fits TRBD1 or TRBD2 (6 bases each). This CDR3 comprises 14 residues. Germline assignment: CDR1 SGHAT and CDR2 FQNNGV. The V end lost 5 bases, the J end lost 5 bases, and 15 bases lay between the germline ends.

The chain employs TRBV9 and TRBJ1-2; D call uncertain. With 1 base removed from V and 4 bases from J, the gap between germline ends came to 11 bases. This CDR3 comprises 14 residues. CDR1 is SGDLS and CDR2 is YYNGEE in the germline V gene. CDR3 residues: CASSVSEDLYGYTF. CDR3 sequence (DNA): TGTGCCAGCAGCGTATCCGAGGACCTCTATGGCTACACCTTC.

The chain employs TRBV6-5 and TRBJ2-1; D gene unclear. The CDR3 contains 13 residues. Trimming removed 0 bases at V and 9 bases at J, with 9 bases between. Per the germline V gene, CDR1 is MNHEY and CDR2 is SVGAGI. CDR3 residues: CASSYSTMGEQFF. CDR3 DNA: TGTGCCAGCAGTTACTCGACAATGGGTGAGCAGTTCTTC.

The CDR3 region has the DNA TGTGCCAGCAGTTACTCGAAGGGGCAGATTGTCCATGAGCAGTTCTTC. The encoded protein is CASSYSKGQIVHEQFF. The rearrangement joins TRBV6-5 to TRBJ2-1, with a possible D match to TRBD1 (5 bases). CDR3 length equals 16 residues. The V end lost 0 bases, the J end lost 8 bases, and 17 bases lay between the germline ends. The germline V gene has CDR1 MNHEY and CDR2 SVGAGI.

J is TRBJ2-5 and V is TRBV10-2; TRBD2 agrees at 9 bases. V gave up 2 bases and J gave up 3 bases; unmatched junction bases: 4. Germline V lookup: CDR1 WSHSY, CDR2 SAAADI. The CDR3 runs 15 residues. CDR3 sequence: CASSELAGQKETQYF. In DNA form, the CDR3 reads TGCGCCAGCAGTGAGCTAGCGGGACAGAAAGAGACCCAGTACTTC.

The chain is built from TRBV7-9 and TRBJ2-5; D may match TRBD1 or TRBD2 (5 bases each). The germline V and J ends were trimmed by 5 bases and 2 bases, with 18 bases remaining between them. The germline V gene encodes CDR1 SEHNR and CDR2 FQNEAQ (reference sequence). This CDR3 spans 16 amino acids. CDR3: CASSPGQSAPQETQYF. The CDR3 nucleotides are TGTGCCAGCAGCCCGGGGCAGTCGGCACCACAAGAGACCCAGTACTTC.

The chain couples TRBV13 to TRBJ2-1; perhaps TRBD2 as D (6 bases). V was shortened by 4 bases and J by 9 bases, with 13 bases between the two germline ends. The CDR3 consists of 13 residues. Germline V gene data show CDR1 as PRHDT and CDR2 as FYEKMQ (reference sequence). CDR3 amino acids: CASSWGTGGEQFF. Written as DNA, the CDR3 is TGTGCCAGCAGCTGGGGGACTGGGGGTGAGCAGTTCTTC. Full variable domain (missing parts from reference TRBV13 and TRBJ2-1): AAGVIQSPRHLIKEKRETATLKCYPIPRHDTVYWYQQGPGQDPQFLISFYEKMQSDKGSIPDRFSAQQFSDYHSELNMSSLELGDSALYFCASSWGTGGEQFFGPGTRLTVL.

This sequence joins TRBV5-1 and TRBJ1-1, with TRBD1 matching 7 bases. Germline V gene sequence: CDR1 SGHRS, CDR2 YFSETQ. The CDR3 contains 15 residues. J was trimmed by 2 bases and V by 0 bases; bases with no gene match: 4. The CDR3 region is CASSLGDSSNTEAFF. The CDR3 coding sequence is TGCGCCAGCAGCTTGGGGGACAGCTCCAACACTGAAGCTTTCTTT.

With regard to this clone: Other DNA sequences in this specimen translate into the identical CDR3. V and J are TRBV15 and TRBJ2-7, with D unclear. Germline values: CDR1 LNHNV, CDR2 YYDKDF (reference sequence). The CDR3 is 12 residues long. V was trimmed by 3 bases and J by 1 base, leaving 4 bases between them. The CDR3 is CATSSGSYEQYF. CDR3 coding DNA: TGTGCCACCAGCAGCGGATCCTACGAGCAGTACTTC.

The chain couples TRBV2 to TRBJ2-7; no clear D. From germline, CDR1 is SNHLY and CDR2 FYNNEI. This CDR3 spans 15 amino acids. V lost 3 bases, J lost 2 bases, and 14 bases lay in between. In nucleotides, the CDR3 is TGTGCCAGCAGTGAGGGGTATCTTACCACCTACGAGCAGTACTTC. It translates to CASSEGYLTTYEQYF.

This chain joins TRBV7-8 and TRBJ1-2; D might be TRBD1 (6 bases). CDR1 and CDR2 (germline): SGHVS, FQNEAQ. Trimming left V 0 bases short and J 4 bases short, with 18 bases between. This CDR3 is 17 amino acids long. The CDR3, as DNA: TGTGCCAGCAGCTTAGCGCTATGGACAGCGATCCTCTATGGCTACACCTTC. Protein product: CASSLALWTAILYGYTF.

The V and J genes are TRBV6-4 and TRBJ1-2; no reliable D call. The V end was cut by 2 bases, the J end by 8 bases, with 12 bases between. The germline V gene has CDR1 MRHNA and CDR2 SNTAGT. The CDR3 has 13 residues. The CDR3 region has the DNA TGTGCCAGCAGTGACCACTTGGAAGGGGGCTACACCTTC. Its translation is CASSDHLEGGYTF.

The CDR3 coding sequence is TGTGCCAGCACCACGTGGGTAAACACTGAAGCTTTCTTT. It encodes CASTTWVNTEAFF. J is TRBJ1-1 and V is TRBV7-7; no clear D. V lost 7 bases and J lost 2, with 11 bases in between. Germline lookup yields CDR1 SSHAT and CDR2 FNYEAQ (reference sequence). The CDR3 spans 13 residues.